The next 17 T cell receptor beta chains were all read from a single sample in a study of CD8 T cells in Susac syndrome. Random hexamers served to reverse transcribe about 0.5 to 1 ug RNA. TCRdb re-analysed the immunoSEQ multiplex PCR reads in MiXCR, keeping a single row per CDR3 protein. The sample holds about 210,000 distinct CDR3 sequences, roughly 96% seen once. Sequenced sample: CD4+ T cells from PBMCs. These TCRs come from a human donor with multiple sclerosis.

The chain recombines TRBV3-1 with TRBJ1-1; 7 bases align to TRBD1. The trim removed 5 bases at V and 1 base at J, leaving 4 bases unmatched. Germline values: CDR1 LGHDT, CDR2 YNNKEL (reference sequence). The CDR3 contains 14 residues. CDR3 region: CASSNRDRNTEAFF. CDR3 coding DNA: TGTGCCAGCAGCAACCGGGACAGGAACACTGAAGCTTTCTTT.

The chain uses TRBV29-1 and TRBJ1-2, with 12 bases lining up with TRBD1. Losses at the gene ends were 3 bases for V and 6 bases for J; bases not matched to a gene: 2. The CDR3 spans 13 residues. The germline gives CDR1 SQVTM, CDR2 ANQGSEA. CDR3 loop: CSVEGQGAHGYTF. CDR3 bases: TGCAGCGTTGAGGGACAGGGGGCGCATGGCTACACCTTC.

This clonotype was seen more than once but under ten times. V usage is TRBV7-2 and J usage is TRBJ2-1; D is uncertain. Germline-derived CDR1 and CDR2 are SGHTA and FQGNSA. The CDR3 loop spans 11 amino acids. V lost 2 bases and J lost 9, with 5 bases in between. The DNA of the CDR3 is TGTGCCAGCAGCTTATCGCTTGAGCAGTTCTTC. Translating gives CASSLSLEQFF.

The CDR3 DNA follows: TGTGCCAGCAGCTTAGCCGGGACAGGCTCCTACAATGAGCAGTTCTTC. As protein: CASSLAGTGSYNEQFF. This chain connects TRBV11-3 to TRBJ2-1, with 8 bases matching TRBD1. J was trimmed by 0 bases and V by 1 base; bases with no gene match: 2. Germline CDR1 is SGHNT and CDR2 is YENEEA. The CDR3 is 16 amino acids.

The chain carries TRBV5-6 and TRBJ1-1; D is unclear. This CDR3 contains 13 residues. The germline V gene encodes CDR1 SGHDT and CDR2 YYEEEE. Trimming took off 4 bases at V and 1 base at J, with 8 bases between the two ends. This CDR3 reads CASSRKPNTEAFF. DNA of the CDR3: TGTGCCAGCAGCCGAAAACCGAACACTGAAGCTTTCTTT. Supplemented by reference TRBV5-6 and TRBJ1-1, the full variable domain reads DAGVTQSPTHLIKTRGQQVTLRCSPKSGHDTVSWYQQALGQGPQFIFQYYEEEERQRGNFPDRFSGHQFPNYSSELNVNALLLGDSALYLCASSRKPNTEAFFGQGTRLTVV.

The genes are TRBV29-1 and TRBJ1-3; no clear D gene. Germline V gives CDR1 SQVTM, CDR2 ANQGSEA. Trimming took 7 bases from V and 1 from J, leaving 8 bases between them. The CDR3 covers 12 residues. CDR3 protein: CSGGLSGNTIYF. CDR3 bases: TGCAGCGGCGGACTATCTGGAAACACCATATATTTT.

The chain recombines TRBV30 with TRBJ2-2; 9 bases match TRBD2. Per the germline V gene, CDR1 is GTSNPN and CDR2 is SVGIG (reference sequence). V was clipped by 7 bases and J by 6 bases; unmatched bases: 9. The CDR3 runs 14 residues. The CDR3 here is CASIAGVRAGELFF. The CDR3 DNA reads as TGTGCCTCAATAGCGGGAGTGAGGGCCGGGGAGCTGTTTTTT.

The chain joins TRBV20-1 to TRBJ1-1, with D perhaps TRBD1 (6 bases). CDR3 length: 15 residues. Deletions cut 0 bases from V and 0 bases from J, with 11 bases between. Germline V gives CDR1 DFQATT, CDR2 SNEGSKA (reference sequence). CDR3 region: CSARDRGGLNTEAFF. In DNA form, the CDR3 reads TGCAGTGCTAGAGATAGGGGGGGGCTGAACACTGAAGCTTTCTTT.

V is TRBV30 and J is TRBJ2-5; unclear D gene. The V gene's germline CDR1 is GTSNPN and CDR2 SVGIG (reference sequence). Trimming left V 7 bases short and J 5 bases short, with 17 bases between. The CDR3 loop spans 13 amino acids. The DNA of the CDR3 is TGTGCCTACCTTCCGGGCGGCAGGGAGACCCAGTACTTC. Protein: CAYLPGGRETQYF.

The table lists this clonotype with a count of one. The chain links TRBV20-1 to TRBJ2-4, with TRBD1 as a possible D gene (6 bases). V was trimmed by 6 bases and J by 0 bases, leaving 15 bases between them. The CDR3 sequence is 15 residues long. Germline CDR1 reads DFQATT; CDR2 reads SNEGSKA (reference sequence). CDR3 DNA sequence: TGCAGTGCCCCACGGACAGCGACAGCCAAAAACATTCAGTACTTC. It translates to CSAPRTATAKNIQYF.

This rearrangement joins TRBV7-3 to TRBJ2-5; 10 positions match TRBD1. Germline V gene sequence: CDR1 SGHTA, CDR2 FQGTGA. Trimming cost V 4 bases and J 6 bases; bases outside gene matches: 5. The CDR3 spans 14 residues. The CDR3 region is CASSSGQGTKTQYF. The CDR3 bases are TGTGCCAGCAGCTCGGGACAGGGGACAAAGACCCAGTACTTC.

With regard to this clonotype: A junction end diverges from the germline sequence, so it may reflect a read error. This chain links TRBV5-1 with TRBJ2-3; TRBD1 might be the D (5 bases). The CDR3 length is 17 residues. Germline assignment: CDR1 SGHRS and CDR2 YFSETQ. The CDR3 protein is CASSLVSSADSTDTQYF. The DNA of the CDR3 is TGCGCCAGCAGCTTGGTGTCTTCCGCAGACAGCACAGATACACAGTATTTT.

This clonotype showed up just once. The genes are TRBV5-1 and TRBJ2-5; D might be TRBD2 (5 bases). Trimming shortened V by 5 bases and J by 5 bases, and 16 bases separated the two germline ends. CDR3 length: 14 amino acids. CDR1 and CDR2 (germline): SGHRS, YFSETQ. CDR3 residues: CASSPSSSHETQYF. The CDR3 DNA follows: TGCGCCAGCAGTCCGTCTAGCTCGCATGAGACCCAGTACTTC.

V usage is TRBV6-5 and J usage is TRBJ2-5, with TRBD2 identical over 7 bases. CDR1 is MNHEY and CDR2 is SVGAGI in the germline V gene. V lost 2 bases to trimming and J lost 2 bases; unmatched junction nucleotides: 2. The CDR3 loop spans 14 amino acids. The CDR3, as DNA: TGTGCCAGCAGTTACCGGGACTATCAAGAGACCCAGTACTTC. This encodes CASSYRDYQETQYF.

CDR3: CSARPEDEQFF. The CDR3 nucleotides read TGCAGTGCTAGACCCGAGGATGAGCAGTTCTTC. The V and J genes are TRBV20-1 and TRBJ2-1; D not certain. CDR1 and CDR2 from the germline V gene are DFQATT and SNEGSKA (reference sequence). This CDR3 is built from 11 residues. V lost 2 bases, J lost 8 bases, and 7 bases lay in between.

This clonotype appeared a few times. In DNA form, the CDR3 reads TGTGCCAGCAGTTTCCGGGACAGCCGCACAGATACGCAGTATTTT. It encodes CASSFRDSRTDTQYF. The gene calls are TRBV11-2 and TRBJ2-3; 7 nucleotides agree with TRBD1. CDR1 and CDR2 (germline): SGHAT, FQNNGV. This CDR3 region has 15 residues. Germline trimming cut 6 bases from V and 1 base from J; bases unmatched to any gene: 7.

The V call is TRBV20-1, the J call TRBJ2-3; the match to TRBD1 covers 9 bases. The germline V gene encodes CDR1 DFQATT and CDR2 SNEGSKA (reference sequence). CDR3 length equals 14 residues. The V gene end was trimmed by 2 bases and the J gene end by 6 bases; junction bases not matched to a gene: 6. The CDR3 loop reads CSARPGQGSDTQYF. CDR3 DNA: TGCAGTGCTAGACCGGGACAGGGATCGGATACGCAGTATTTT.